The clone carrying this TCR beta chain has only one observation. Germline values: CDR1 PRHDT, CDR2 FYEKMQ (reference sequence). Losses at the gene ends were 2 bases for V and 6 bases for J; bases not matched to a gene: 9. The CDR3 is 16 amino acids. This sample is drawn from a study of T cell changes during pregnancy in multiple sclerosis. Only in-frame clones appear in the TCRdb table, and some are missing; sequencing was by immunoSEQ multiplex PCR. The sample consists of 65,000 to 70,000 clones, around 92% of them appearing once. This chain uses TRBV13 with TRBJ2-5; 10 bases agree with TRBD2. Source: peripheral blood, taken in the third trimester of pregnancy. The receptor was derived from a female donor in good health, enrolled as a control in a pregnancy study. CDR3 coding DNA: TGTGCCAGCAGCTTATCGATTAGCGGGGGGTTCCAGACCCAGTACTTC. This sequence encodes CASSLSISGGFQTQYF.